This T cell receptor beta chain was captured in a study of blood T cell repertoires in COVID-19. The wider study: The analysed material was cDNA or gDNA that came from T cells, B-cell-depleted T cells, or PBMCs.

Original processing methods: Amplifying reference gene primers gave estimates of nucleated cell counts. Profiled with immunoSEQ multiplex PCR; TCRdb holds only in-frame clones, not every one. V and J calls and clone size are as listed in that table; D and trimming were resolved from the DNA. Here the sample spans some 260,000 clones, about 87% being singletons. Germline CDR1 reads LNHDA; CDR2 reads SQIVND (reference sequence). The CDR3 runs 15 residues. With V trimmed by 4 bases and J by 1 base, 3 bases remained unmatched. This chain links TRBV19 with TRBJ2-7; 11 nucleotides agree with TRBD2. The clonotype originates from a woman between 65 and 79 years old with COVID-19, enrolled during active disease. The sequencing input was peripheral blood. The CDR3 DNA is TGTGCCAGTAGTAGAGGGACTAGCGGTTCCTACGAGCAGTACTTC. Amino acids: CASSRGTSGSYEQYF.